Below are 12 T cell receptor beta chains sequenced from a single sample in a study of PD-L1 blockade in urothelial cancer. Some clones are missing from TCRdb's copy, which holds only in-frame ones; the method was immunoSEQ multiplex PCR. The sample records under 100,000 clones, 82% being singletons. The sequencing here drew on PBMCs, taken around atezolizumab (anti-PD-L1) treatment. These receptors were taken from a man aged 65 to 85 with urothelial cancer.

About this clone itself: At one of its ends the junction is not consistent with the germline gene, which may arise from a read error. This chain joins TRBV7-2 and TRBJ2-2, with 11 positions matching TRBD2. This CDR3 contains 14 residues. The germline CDR1 and CDR2 sequences are SGHTA and FQGNSA. DNA of the CDR3: TGTGCCAGCAGCCTAGCGGGAGGAGCCGGGGAGCTGTTTTTT. Amino acid sequence: CASSLAGGAGELFF.

The chain couples TRBV7-8 to TRBJ2-7; D possibly corresponds to TRBD2 (5 bases). In germline, CDR1 is SGHVS, CDR2 FQNEAQ. The CDR3 is 12 amino acids. V dropped 5 bases and J dropped 4 bases, with 9 bases sitting between them. The CDR3 nucleotides are TGTGCCAGCAGCCACGGACTTTACGAGCAGTACTTC. Residues: CASSHGLYEQYF.

In its sample, this clone was seen once. This rearrangement joins TRBV2 to TRBJ1-1; D gene uncertain. V gave up 6 bases and J gave up 1 base, with 9 bases separating them. The germline V gene encodes CDR1 SNHLY and CDR2 FYNNEI. This CDR3 has 13 residues. The CDR3 region has the DNA TGTGCCAGCAGGATTACACCGAACACTGAAGCTTTCTTT. Amino acids: CASRITPNTEAFF.

V usage is TRBV2 and J usage is TRBJ1-3; tentatively, D is TRBD1 (5 bases). The V and J ends lost 4 bases and 4 bases respectively, with 11 bases between them. The CDR3 contains 14 residues. Germline-derived CDR1 and CDR2 are SNHLY and FYNNEI. Here the CDR3 DNA reads TGTGCCAGCAGTGCGGGGGGAGCCGGAAACACCATATATTTT. This codes for CASSAGGAGNTIYF.

The chain is built from TRBV6-5 and TRBJ1-3; D is unclear. The CDR3 has 13 amino acids. V lost 7 bases, J lost 0 bases, and 7 bases lay in between. Germline lookup yields CDR1 MNHEY and CDR2 SVGAGI. The CDR3 bases are TGTGCCAGCACCCGGGGCTCTGGAAACACCATATATTTT. The encoded protein is CASTRGSGNTIYF.

This clone was seen a single time. This chain connects TRBV6-5 to TRBJ2-1; D possibly corresponds to TRBD1 (8 bases). Deletions cut 6 bases from V and 2 bases from J, with 14 bases between. The germline CDR1 and CDR2 sequences are MNHEY and SVGAGI. The CDR3 is 15 amino acids. CDR3 DNA sequence: TGTGCCAGCAGCGACAGGGGAGGGACCTACAATGAGCAGTTCTTC. Translated: CASSDRGGTYNEQFF.

This chain links TRBV18 with TRBJ1-4; TRBD1 is a possible D gene (6 bases). The CDR3 is made up of 14 amino acids. V was cut by 3 bases and J by 2 bases, with 7 bases left in between. The germline V gene has CDR1 KGHSH and CDR2 LQKENI. The chain's CDR3 is CASSPDSTNEKLFF. The DNA for the CDR3 is TGTGCCAGCTCACCGGACAGTACTAATGAAAAACTGTTTTTT. The full variable domain, in which reference TRBV18 and TRBJ1-4 provide the parts outside the CDR3, is NAGVMQNPRHLVRRRGQEARLRCSPMKGHSHVYWYRQLPEEGLKFMVYLQKENIIDESGMPKERFSAEFPKEGPSILRIQQVVRGDSAAYFCASSPDSTNEKLFFGSGTQLSVL.

The DNA of the CDR3 is TGTGCCAGCAGCTTACAGGGGGCGAACACTGAAGCTTTCTTT. Translation gives CASSLQGANTEAFF. The chain is built from TRBV7-8 and TRBJ1-1, with TRBD1 identical over 8 bases. The germline gives CDR1 SGHVS, CDR2 FQNEAQ. The trim removed 2 bases at V and 1 base at J, leaving 0 bases unmatched. The CDR3 has 14 residues.

The rearrangement links TRBV2 to TRBJ2-5; possibly TRBD1 for D (9 bases). The CDR3 is 16 amino acids. Germline lookup yields CDR1 SNHLY and CDR2 FYNNEI. Trimming left V 4 bases short and J 8 bases short, with 23 bases between. The CDR3 region is CASSVSGGQGVITQYF. CDR3 sequence (DNA): TGTGCCAGCAGTGTAAGCGGGGGACAGGGAGTAATCACCCAGTACTTC.

The genes are TRBV11-2 and TRBJ2-2; D is ambiguous. In germline, CDR1 is SGHAT, CDR2 FQNNGV. CDR3 length: 16 residues. V lost 4 bases to trimming and J lost 0 bases, with 12 bases between them. The CDR3 sequence is CASSSPSRANTGELFF. The CDR3 DNA sequence: TGTGCCAGCAGCTCCCCCAGCCGGGCGAACACCGGGGAGCTGTTTTTT.

V and J are TRBV4-3 and TRBJ2-3, with 14 nucleotides matching TRBD2. Germline loops: CDR1 LGHNA, CDR2 YSLEER. The CDR3 runs to 16 residues. Trimming removed 4 bases from V and 5 bases from J; junction bases left unmatched: 5. CDR3 DNA: TGCGCCAGCAGCCGAGGGACTAGCGGGAGAATAGATACGCAGTATTTT. Its translation is CASSRGTSGRIDTQYF.

This chain links TRBV2 with TRBJ1-6; possible D gene TRBD1, 5 bases. V lost 5 bases and J lost 6, with 5 bases in between. CDR1 and CDR2 (germline): SNHLY, FYNNEI. CDR3 size: 12 residues. The CDR3: CASSRGNSPLHF. Here the CDR3 DNA reads TGTGCCAGCAGTAGGGGTAATTCACCCCTCCACTTT.